This T cell receptor (beta chain) came from a study of shared clonotypes between healthy human individuals. About the research overall: Aged 18 to 49, the donors were a couple of women and a few men.

CDR3 length: 15 residues. Germline lookup yields CDR1 KGHSH and CDR2 LQKENI. CD45RO-negative, CCR7-positively selected cells formed the naive CD8 fraction, excluding terminally differentiated effector memory CD45RA+ cells. Adult Caucasians living in Nashville, Tennessee made up all of the donors. Comments on this clone: One end of the junction does not line up with germline, which may come from a read error.

Method: immunoSEQ multiplex PCR; TCRdb's copy keeps in-frame clones and lacks some. This repertoire shows 2 million to 2.5 million clones, more than 85% found once; its top ten account for about 1.5%. This receptor was identified in a man aged 18 to 30 in good health. Some clones in this sample may be carry-over from other donors' samples. The source material was naive CD8+ T cells from PBMCs. This rearrangement joins TRBV18 to TRBJ1-1, with a weak D call TRBD1 (6 bases). CDR3: CASSPPGPGATEAFF. The CDR3 DNA follows: TGTGCCAGCTCACCACCCGGTCCGGGGGCAACTGAGGCTTTCTTT.